This TCR beta chain originates from a study of blood T cell repertoires in COVID-19. The CDR3 consists of 16 residues. Germline CDR1 reads SGDLS; CDR2 reads YYNGEE. V gave up 4 bases and J gave up 2 bases, with 18 bases separating them. Only in-frame clones appear in the TCRdb table, and some are missing; sequencing was by immunoSEQ multiplex PCR. The sample records approximately 330,000 clones, approximately 83% being singletons. This clone was observed once. V usage is TRBV9 and J usage is TRBJ1-1; D call uncertain. The receptor was derived from a woman aged 40 to 50 with acute COVID-19. The specimen was PBMCs or T cells enriched from blood (not recorded which). The CDR3 spells CASSPEGVWGNTEAFF. The CDR3 DNA follows: TGTGCCAGCAGCCCCGAGGGAGTTTGGGGAAACACTGAAGCTTTCTTT.